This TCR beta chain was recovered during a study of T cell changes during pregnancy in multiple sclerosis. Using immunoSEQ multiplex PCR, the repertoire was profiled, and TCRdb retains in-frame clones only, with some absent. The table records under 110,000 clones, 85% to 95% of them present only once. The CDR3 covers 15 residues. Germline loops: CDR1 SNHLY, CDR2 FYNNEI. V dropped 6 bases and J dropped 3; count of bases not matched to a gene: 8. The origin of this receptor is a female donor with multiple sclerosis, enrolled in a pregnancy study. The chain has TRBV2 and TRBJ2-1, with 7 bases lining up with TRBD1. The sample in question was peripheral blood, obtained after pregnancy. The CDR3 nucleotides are TGTGCCAGCAGGGCACAGGGGACCCTCTACAATGAGCAGTTCTTC. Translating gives CASRAQGTLYNEQFF.